These 10 T cell receptor beta chains were sequenced from one sample in a study of T cells in Graves' hyperthyroidism and ophthalmopathy. Amplification yielded TCR beta CDR3 regions, with RNA transcripts as the source. The TCR CDR3 first-round RT-PCR relied on the HTBI primer set. TCRdb fed the multiplex PCR reads into MiXCR, producing one record per CDR3 protein. Among some 760,000 distinct CDR3 sequences listed, 11% to 15% were seen once. Material: blood. These receptor sequences come from a woman under 30 with Graves' hyperthyroidism.

Details on this clonotype: It may be a read error: a sequence one base away is much more abundant. The chain uses TRBV29-1 and TRBJ2-1; D is ambiguous. This CDR3 has 12 residues. Trimming cost V 5 bases and J 10 bases, with 15 bases left between them. Germline CDR1 and CDR2: SQVTM and ANQGSEA. CDR3 in amino acids: CSVLHPPREQFF. Written as DNA, the CDR3 is TGCAGCGTTCTCCACCCCCCTAGGGAGCAGTTCTTC.

Many counts were recorded for this clonotype. The chain carries TRBV30 and TRBJ2-1, with TRBD2 matching 8 bases. V lost 6 bases and J lost 7; bases outside the gene matches: 5. Looked up from germline, CDR1 is GTSNPN and CDR2 is SVGIG (reference sequence). CDR3 length: 12 residues. As DNA, the CDR3 is TGTGCCTGCCCCGGACTAGCTAATGAGCAGTTCTTC. Translation: CACPGLANEQFF.

This clonotype came up once. The rearrangement joins TRBV7-9 to TRBJ2-7, with D possibly being TRBD1 or TRBD2 (5 bases each). The CDR3 consists of 18 residues. Germline V gene lookup returns CDR1 SEHNR and CDR2 FQNEAQ (reference sequence). The V gene lost 3 bases and the J gene lost 6 bases, with 27 bases spanning the gap. The CDR3 reads CASSLSPGARAMRGEQYF. CDR3 nucleotide sequence: TGTGCCAGCAGCTTGTCTCCCGGGGCTAGAGCAATGAGGGGCGAGCAGTACTTC.

The V gene is TRBV11-2, the J gene TRBJ2-7, with D perhaps matching TRBD2 (6 bases). Trimming pared 1 base from V and 5 bases from J, leaving 12 bases between. Per germline, CDR1 SGHAT and CDR2 FQNNGV. The CDR3 is 14 amino acids. The DNA for the CDR3 is TGTGCCAGCAGCTTAGGACTAGAATGGCACGAGCAGTACTTC. Translating gives CASSLGLEWHEQYF.

This clonotype came up many times. The chain couples TRBV11-2 to TRBJ2-1, with TRBD1 as a possible D gene (5 bases). The CDR3 is 12 residues long. Trimming shortened V by 2 bases and J by 7 bases, and 6 bases separated the two germline ends. Looked up from germline, CDR1 is SGHAT and CDR2 is FQNNGV. The CDR3, as DNA: TGTGCCAGCAGCTTAAACAGGAATGAGCAGTTCTTC. It encodes CASSLNRNEQFF.

This clonotype occurred a few times. The DNA for the CDR3 is TGTGCCAGCAGCTTACCCCCAGGGGGGGGGAACACTGAAGCTTTCTTT. It encodes CASSLPPGGGNTEAFF. J is TRBJ1-1 and V is TRBV7-3, with 7 bases lining up with TRBD1. CDR1 is SGHTA, CDR2 FQGTGA, per germline. This CDR3 spans 16 amino acids. V shed 2 bases, J shed 1 base, and the junction held 7 bases outside the gene matches.

Many counts were recorded for this clonotype. This chain connects TRBV13 to TRBJ1-4, with TRBD1 as a possible D gene (5 bases). This CDR3 has 15 residues. Per germline, CDR1 PRHDT and CDR2 FYEKMQ (reference sequence). Trimming took 0 bases from V and 6 from J, leaving 11 bases between them. CDR3 in amino acids: CASSLGRVKDEKLFF. The CDR3 nucleotides are TGTGCCAGCAGCTTAGGCAGGGTGAAGGATGAAAAACTGTTTTTT.

This clonotype was detected only a few times. This chain links TRBV6-1 with TRBJ1-4, with 7 bases aligning to TRBD1. This CDR3 region has 14 residues. Germline CDR1 and CDR2: MNHNS and SASEGT. V gave up 6 bases and J gave up 7 bases; unmatched junction bases: 8. CDR3 coding DNA: TGTGCCAGCAGAAAACAGGGGTTAAGTGAAAAACTGTTTTTT. It translates to CASRKQGLSEKLFF.

There are a few counts of this clonotype. The rearrangement joins TRBV15 to TRBJ2-1; D is unresolved. V lost 6 bases and J lost 2, with 17 bases in between. CDR1 and CDR2 from the germline V gene are LNHNV and YYDKDF (reference sequence). The CDR3 is made up of 16 amino acids. The CDR3 nucleotides are TGTGCCACCAGTACTCTCTCCACTGGGACCTACAATGAGCAGTTCTTC. Translation gives CATSTLSTGTYNEQFF.

This clonotype was recorded at least ten times. The V and J genes are TRBV28 and TRBJ2-3, with TRBD2 matching over 7 bases. The J segment lost 6 bases and the V segment lost 6 bases, leaving 12 bases of the junction unmatched. The CDR3 is made up of 15 amino acids. The V gene's germline CDR1 is MDHEN and CDR2 SYDVKM. As DNA, the CDR3 is TGTGCCAGCAGGATCCGCTCGGGAGGTGCGGATACGCAGTATTTT. Its protein is CASRIRSGGADTQYF.